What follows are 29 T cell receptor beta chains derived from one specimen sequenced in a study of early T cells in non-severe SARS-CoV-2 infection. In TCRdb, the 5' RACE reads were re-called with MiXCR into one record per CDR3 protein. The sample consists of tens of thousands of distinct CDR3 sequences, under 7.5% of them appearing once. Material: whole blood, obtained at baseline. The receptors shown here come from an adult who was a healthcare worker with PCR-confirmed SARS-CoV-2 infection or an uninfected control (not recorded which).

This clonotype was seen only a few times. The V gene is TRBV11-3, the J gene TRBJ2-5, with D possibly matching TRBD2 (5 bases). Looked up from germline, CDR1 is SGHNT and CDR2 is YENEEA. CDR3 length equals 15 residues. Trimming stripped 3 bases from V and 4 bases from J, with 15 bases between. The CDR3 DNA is TGTGCCAGCAGCTTTGGTGGAGGAGGCGGAGAGACCCAGTACTTC. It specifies CASSFGGGGGETQYF.

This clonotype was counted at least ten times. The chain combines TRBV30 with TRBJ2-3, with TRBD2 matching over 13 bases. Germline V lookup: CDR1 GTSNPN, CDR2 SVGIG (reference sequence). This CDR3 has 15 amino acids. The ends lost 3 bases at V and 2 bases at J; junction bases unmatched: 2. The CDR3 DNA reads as TGTGCCTGGAGGGGACTAGCGGGGCACACAGATACGCAGTATTTT. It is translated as CAWRGLAGHTDTQYF.

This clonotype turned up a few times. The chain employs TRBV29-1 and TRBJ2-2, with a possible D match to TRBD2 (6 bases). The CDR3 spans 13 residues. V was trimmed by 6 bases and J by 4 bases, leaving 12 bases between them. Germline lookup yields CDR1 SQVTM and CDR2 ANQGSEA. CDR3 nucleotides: TGCAGCGTCCGACTAGTTCCCACCGGGGAGCTGTTTTTT. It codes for CSVRLVPTGELFF.

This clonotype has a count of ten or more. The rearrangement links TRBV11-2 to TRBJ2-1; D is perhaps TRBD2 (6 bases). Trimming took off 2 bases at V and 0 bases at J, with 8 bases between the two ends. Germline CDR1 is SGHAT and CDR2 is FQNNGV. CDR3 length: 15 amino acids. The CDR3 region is CASSLMRGSYNEQFF. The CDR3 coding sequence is TGTGCCAGCAGCTTAATGCGGGGCTCCTACAATGAGCAGTTCTTC.

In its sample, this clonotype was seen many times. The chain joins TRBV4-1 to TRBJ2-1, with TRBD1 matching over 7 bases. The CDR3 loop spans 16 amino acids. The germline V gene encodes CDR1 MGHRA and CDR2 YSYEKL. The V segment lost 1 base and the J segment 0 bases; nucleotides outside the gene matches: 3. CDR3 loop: CASSQVRGSSYNEQFF. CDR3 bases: TGCGCCAGCAGCCAAGTCAGGGGGAGCTCCTACAATGAGCAGTTCTTC.

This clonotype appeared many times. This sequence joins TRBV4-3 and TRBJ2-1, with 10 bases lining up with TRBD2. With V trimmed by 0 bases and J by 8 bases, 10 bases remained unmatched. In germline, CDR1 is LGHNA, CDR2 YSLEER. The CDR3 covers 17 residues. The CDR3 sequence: CASSQDHERGGLDEQFF. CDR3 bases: TGCGCCAGCAGCCAAGATCACGAGCGGGGGGGCCTCGATGAGCAGTTCTTC.

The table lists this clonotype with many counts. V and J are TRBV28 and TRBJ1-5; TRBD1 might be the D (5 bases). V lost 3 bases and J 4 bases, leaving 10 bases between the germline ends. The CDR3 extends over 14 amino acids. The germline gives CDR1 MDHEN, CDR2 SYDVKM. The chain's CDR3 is CASSFPRANQPQHF. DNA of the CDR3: TGTGCCAGCAGTTTCCCCAGGGCGAATCAGCCCCAGCATTTT.

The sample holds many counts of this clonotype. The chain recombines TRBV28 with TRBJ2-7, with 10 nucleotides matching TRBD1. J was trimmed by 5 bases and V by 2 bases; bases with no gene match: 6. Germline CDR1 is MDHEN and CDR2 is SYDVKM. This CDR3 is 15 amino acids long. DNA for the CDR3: TGTGCCAGCAGTTTACCCGGACAGGGGGTCGACGAGCAGTACTTC. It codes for CASSLPGQGVDEQYF.

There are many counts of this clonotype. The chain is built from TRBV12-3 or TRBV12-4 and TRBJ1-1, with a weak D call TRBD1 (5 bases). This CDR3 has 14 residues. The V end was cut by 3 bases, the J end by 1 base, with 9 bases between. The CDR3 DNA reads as TGTGCCAGCAGTTTTGCGGGGCGGAACACTGAAGCTTTCTTT. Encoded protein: CASSFAGRNTEAFF.

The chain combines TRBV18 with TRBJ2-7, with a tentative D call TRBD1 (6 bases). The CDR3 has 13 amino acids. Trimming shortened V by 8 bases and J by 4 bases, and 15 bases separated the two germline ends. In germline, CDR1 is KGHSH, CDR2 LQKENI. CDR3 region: CASENREGYEQYF. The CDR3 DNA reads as TGTGCCAGCGAAAACAGGGAAGGGTACGAGCAGTACTTC. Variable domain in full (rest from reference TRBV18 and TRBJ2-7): NAGVMQNPRHLVRRRGQEARLRCSPMKGHSHVYWYRQLPEEGLKFMVYLQKENIIDESGMPKERFSAEFPKEGPSILRIQQVVRGDSAAYFCASENREGYEQYFGPGTRLTVT.

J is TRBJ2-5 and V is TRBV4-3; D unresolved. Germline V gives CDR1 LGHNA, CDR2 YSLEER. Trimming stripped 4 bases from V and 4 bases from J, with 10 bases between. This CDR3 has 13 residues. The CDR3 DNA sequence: TGCGCCAGCAGCCCTGGGGTCGGAGAGACCCAGTACTTC. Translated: CASSPGVGETQYF.

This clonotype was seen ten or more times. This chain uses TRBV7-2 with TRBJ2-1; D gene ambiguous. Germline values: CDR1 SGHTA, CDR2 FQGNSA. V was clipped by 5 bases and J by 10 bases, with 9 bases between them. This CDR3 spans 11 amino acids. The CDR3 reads CASSPGREQFF. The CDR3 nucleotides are TGTGCCAGCAGCCCAGGCCGGGAGCAGTTCTTC.

In DNA, the CDR3 is TGTGCCAGCCGCCCCCCTTCGGCTAACACTGAAGCTTTCTTT. Protein: CASRPPSANTEAFF. This chain joins TRBV7-8 and TRBJ1-1; no reliable D call. Per germline, CDR1 SGHVS and CDR2 FQNEAQ. V lost 8 bases and J lost 2, with 15 bases in between. This CDR3 comprises 14 residues.

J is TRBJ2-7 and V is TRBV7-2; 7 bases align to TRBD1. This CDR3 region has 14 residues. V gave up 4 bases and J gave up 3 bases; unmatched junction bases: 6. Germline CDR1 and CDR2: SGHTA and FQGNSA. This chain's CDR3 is CASSSGTVIYEQYF. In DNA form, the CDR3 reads TGTGCCAGCAGCTCCGGGACAGTAATCTACGAGCAGTACTTC.

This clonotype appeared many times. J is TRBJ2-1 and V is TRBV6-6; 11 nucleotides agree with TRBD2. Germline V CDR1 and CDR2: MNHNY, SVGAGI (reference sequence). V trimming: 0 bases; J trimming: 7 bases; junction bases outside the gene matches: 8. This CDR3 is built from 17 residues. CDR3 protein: CASSYSPLAGARNEQFF. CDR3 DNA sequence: TGTGCCAGCAGTTACTCACCACTAGCGGGGGCACGGAATGAGCAGTTCTTC.

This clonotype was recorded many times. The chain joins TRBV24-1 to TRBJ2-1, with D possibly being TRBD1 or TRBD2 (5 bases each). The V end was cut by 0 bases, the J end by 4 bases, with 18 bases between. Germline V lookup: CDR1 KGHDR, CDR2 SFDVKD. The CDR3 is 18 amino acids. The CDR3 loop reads CATSDLTGGPATYNEQFF. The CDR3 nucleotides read TGTGCCACCAGTGATTTGACTGGGGGACCAGCTACTTACAATGAGCAGTTCTTC.

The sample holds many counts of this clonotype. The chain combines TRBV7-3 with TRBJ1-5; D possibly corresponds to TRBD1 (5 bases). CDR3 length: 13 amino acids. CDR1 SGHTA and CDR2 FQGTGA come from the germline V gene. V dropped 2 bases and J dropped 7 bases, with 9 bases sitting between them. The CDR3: CASSLGAGQPQHF. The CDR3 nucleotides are TGTGCCAGCAGCTTAGGGGCAGGGCAGCCCCAGCATTTT.

CDR3 sequence (DNA): TGTGCCAGCAGCTTAGAGGAGAGAGAGACCCAGTACTTC. This codes for CASSLEERETQYF. The rearrangement links TRBV7-9 to TRBJ2-5; D is unresolved. Germline-derived CDR1 and CDR2 are SEHNR and FQNEAQ (reference sequence). This CDR3 has 13 residues. Trimming left V 1 base short and J 4 bases short, with 7 bases between.

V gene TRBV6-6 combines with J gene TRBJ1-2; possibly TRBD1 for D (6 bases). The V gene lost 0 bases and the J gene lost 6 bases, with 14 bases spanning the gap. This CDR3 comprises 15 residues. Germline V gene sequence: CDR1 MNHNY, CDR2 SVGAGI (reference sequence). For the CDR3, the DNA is TGTGCCAGCAGTTACTCGAGGGGGAGGGGTGATGGCTACACCTTC. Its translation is CASSYSRGRGDGYTF.

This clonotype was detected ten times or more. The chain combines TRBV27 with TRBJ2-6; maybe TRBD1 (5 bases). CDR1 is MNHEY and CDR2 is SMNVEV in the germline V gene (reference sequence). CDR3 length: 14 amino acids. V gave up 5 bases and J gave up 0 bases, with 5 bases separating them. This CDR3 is CASSDSSGANVLTF. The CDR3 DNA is TGTGCCAGCAGTGACAGCTCTGGGGCCAACGTCCTGACTTTC.

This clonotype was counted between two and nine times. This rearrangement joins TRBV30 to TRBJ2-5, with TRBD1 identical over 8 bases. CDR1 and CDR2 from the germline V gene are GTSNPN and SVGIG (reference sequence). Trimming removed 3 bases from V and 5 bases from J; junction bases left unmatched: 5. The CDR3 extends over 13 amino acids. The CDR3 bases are TGTGCCTGGAGCTCAGGGGGCACGGAGACCCAGTACTTC. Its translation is CAWSSGGTETQYF.

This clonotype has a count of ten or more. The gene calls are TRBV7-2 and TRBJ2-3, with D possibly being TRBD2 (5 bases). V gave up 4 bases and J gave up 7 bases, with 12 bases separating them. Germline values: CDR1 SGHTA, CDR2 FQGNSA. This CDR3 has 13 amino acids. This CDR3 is CASSSDGVNTQYF. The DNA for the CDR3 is TGTGCCAGCAGCTCCGACGGGGTGAATACGCAGTATTTT.

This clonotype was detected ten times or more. The CDR3 is CASSIDAGTGNEQFF. The CDR3 region has the DNA TGTGCCAGTAGTATAGACGCAGGGACAGGAAATGAGCAGTTCTTC. V is TRBV19 and J is TRBJ2-1, with 8 bases matching TRBD1. CDR1 is LNHDA and CDR2 is SQIVND in the germline V gene (reference sequence). CDR3 length: 15 residues. Germline trimming cut 0 bases from V and 7 bases from J; bases unmatched to any gene: 5.

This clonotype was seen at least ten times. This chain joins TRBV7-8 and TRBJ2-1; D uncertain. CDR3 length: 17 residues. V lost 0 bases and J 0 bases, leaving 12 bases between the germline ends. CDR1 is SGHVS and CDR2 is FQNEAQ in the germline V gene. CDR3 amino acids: CASSLAPRIPSYNEQFF. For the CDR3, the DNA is TGTGCCAGCAGCTTAGCCCCCAGGATCCCCTCCTACAATGAGCAGTTCTTC.

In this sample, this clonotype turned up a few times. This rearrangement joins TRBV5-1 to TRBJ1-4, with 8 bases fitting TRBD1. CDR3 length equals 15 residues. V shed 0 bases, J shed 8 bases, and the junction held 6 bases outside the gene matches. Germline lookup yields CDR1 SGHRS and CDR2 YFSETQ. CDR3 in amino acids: CASSLDGQGLEKLFF. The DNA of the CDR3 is TGCGCCAGCAGCTTGGACGGACAGGGACTCGAAAAACTGTTTTTT. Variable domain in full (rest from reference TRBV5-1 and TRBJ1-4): KAGVTQTPRYLIKTRGQQVTLSCSPISGHRSVSWYQQTPGQGLQFLFEYFSETQRNKGNFPGRFSGRQFSNSRSEMNVSTLELGDSALYLCASSLDGQGLEKLFFGSGTQLSVL.

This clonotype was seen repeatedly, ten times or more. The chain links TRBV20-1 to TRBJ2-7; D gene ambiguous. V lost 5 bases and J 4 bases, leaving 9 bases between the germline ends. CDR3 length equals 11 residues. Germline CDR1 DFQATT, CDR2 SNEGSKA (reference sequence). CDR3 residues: CSAPRKYEQYF. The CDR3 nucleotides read TGCAGTGCTCCCCGAAAATACGAGCAGTACTTC.

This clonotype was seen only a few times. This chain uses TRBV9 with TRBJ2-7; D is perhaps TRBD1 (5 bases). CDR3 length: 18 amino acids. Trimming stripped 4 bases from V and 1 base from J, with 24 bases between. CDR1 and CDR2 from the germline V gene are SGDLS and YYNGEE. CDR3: CASSPGVRARSRSYEQYF. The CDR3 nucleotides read TGTGCCAGCAGCCCAGGAGTCAGGGCCCGTTCGAGATCCTACGAGCAGTACTTC. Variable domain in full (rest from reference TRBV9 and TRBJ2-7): DSGVTQTPKHLITATGQRVTLRCSPRSGDLSVYWYQQSLDQGLQFLIQYYNGEERAKGNILERFSAQQFPDLHSELNLSSLELGDSALYFCASSPGVRARSRSYEQYFGPGTRLTVT.

The chain's CDR3 is CASSHGQSTEAFF. The CDR3 region has the DNA TGCGCCAGCAGCCATGGACAGAGTACTGAAGCTTTCTTT. The chain links TRBV4-1 to TRBJ1-1; D perhaps matches TRBD1 (6 bases). V was trimmed by 3 bases and J by 5 bases, leaving 10 bases between them. This CDR3 has 13 amino acids. Germline loops: CDR1 MGHRA, CDR2 YSYEKL.

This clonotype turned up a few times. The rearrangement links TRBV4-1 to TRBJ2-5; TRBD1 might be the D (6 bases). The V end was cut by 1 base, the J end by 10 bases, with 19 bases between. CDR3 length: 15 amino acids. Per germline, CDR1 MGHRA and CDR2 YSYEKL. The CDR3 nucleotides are TGCGCCAGCAGCCAAGTTTTCACAGGGCCCGAGGACCAGTACTTC. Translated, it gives CASSQVFTGPEDQYF.